The 11 T cell receptor beta chains in this list originate from one sample, sequenced in a study of cytomegalovirus exposure and HLA in healthy donors (dated by TCRdb to 2015 to 2018). Library generation was performed with the immunoSEQ multiplex PCR assay. The multiplex PCR relied on a mix of 60 forward primers for TCR Vbeta segments and 13 reverse primers for TCR Jbeta segments. The table comes from immuneACCESS by way of TCRdb, which keeps in-frame sequences with V and J called. Part of the clones is missing from these tables; in studies checked, under half for an unresolved V gene and the rest for unknown reasons. In this sample the table shows about 190,000 clones, about 87% of which occur a single time. 1.3% of the sample is taken by the ten largest. The specimen sequenced was PBMCs. The receptors derive from a man between 25 and 39 years old in good health and CMV-seronegative.

V and J are TRBV18 and TRBJ2-3, with D maybe TRBD1 (6 bases). Germline V gene lookup returns CDR1 KGHSH and CDR2 LQKENI. Trimming took off 6 bases at V and 6 bases at J, with 16 bases between the two ends. The CDR3 is 14 amino acids. The CDR3 region has the DNA TGTGCCAGCTCCAGGGGCCTAGACGCGGATACGCAGTATTTT. Translation: CASSRGLDADTQYF.

The rearrangement uses TRBV27 and TRBJ1-6; D unclear. The V end lost 2 bases, the J end lost 9 bases, and 11 bases lay between the germline ends. The CDR3 is 14 amino acids. Germline V gene data show CDR1 as MNHEY and CDR2 as SMNVEV (reference sequence). The CDR3 DNA sequence: TGTGCCAGCAGTTTAGCGGGGTATGTTTCACCCCTCCACTTT. As protein: CASSLAGYVSPLHF.

V is TRBV2 and J is TRBJ1-1; D is perhaps TRBD1 (5 bases). Trimming stripped 6 bases from V and 4 bases from J, with 15 bases between. There are 14 residues in the CDR3. From germline, CDR1 is SNHLY and CDR2 FYNNEI. The CDR3 DNA reads TGTGCCAGCAGGGTCAGGCAGGGAGGCACTGAAGCTTTCTTT. This translates into CASRVRQGGTEAFF.

This chain uses TRBV19 with TRBJ2-7, with 15 bases fitting TRBD2. V lost 11 bases to trimming and J lost 5 bases; unmatched junction nucleotides: 7. Germline loops: CDR1 LNHDA, CDR2 SQIVND (reference sequence). This CDR3 is built from 14 residues. CDR3 nucleotides: TGTGCCTCCGGGACTAGCGGGGGGCTCAACGAGCAGTACTTC. Protein: CASGTSGGLNEQYF.

The chain links TRBV11-2 to TRBJ2-7; D perhaps matches TRBD2 (6 bases). The CDR3 runs 18 residues. V lost 4 bases and J 2 bases, leaving 24 bases between the germline ends. Germline V gene lookup returns CDR1 SGHAT and CDR2 FQNNGV. The CDR3 loop is CASSSRRGGAGLPYEQYF. CDR3 sequence (DNA): TGTGCCAGCAGCTCCCGGCGGGGTGGGGCAGGCCTACCCTACGAGCAGTACTTC. The whole variable domain, remainder taken from reference TRBV11-2 and TRBJ2-7, is EAGVAQSPRYKIIEKRQSVAFWCNPISGHATLYWYQQILGQGPKLLIQFQNNGVVDDSQLPKDRFSAERLKGVDSTLKIQPAKLEDSAVYLCASSSRRGGAGLPYEQYFGPGTRLTVT.

The chain combines TRBV18 with TRBJ2-5; 7 bases are a match to TRBD1. The CDR3 extends over 15 amino acids. The germline CDR1 and CDR2 sequences are KGHSH and LQKENI. The V segment lost 0 bases and the J segment 2 bases; nucleotides outside the gene matches: 3. This chain's CDR3 is CASSPPGTAQETQYF. The CDR3 coding sequence is TGTGCCAGCTCACCACCGGGGACAGCTCAAGAGACCCAGTACTTC.

The rearrangement joins TRBV5-6 to TRBJ2-5; D gene uncertain. The CDR3 is 13 residues long. Deletions cut 4 bases from V and 1 base from J, with 8 bases between. Germline CDR1 and CDR2: SGHDT and YYEEEE. CDR3 in amino acids: CASSRQAQETQYF. In nucleotides, the CDR3 is TGTGCCAGCAGCCGACAAGCCCAAGAGACCCAGTACTTC.

The genes are TRBV2 and TRBJ2-2; unclear D gene. V lost 6 bases and J lost 0, with 11 bases in between. Germline V gene lookup returns CDR1 SNHLY and CDR2 FYNNEI. This CDR3 is built from 15 residues. The CDR3 spells CASSPQFANTGELFF. CDR3 DNA: TGTGCCAGCAGCCCCCAGTTCGCGAACACCGGGGAGCTGTTTTTT.

This chain joins TRBV6-5 and TRBJ1-3; no clear D gene. V was trimmed by 0 bases and J by 0 bases, leaving 9 bases between them. CDR1 MNHEY and CDR2 SVGAGI come from the germline V gene. The CDR3 covers 16 residues. Here the CDR3 reads CASSYSPRSSGNTIYF. The CDR3 DNA reads as TGTGCCAGCAGTTACTCCCCTCGGAGCTCTGGAAACACCATATATTTT.

The chain recombines TRBV18 with TRBJ1-3; D is ambiguous. Per the germline V gene, CDR1 is KGHSH and CDR2 is LQKENI. The germline V and J ends were trimmed by 3 bases and 0 bases, with 9 bases remaining between them. The CDR3 extends over 15 amino acids. Written as DNA, the CDR3 is TGTGCCAGCTCACCGGCCGAAAGCTCTGGAAACACCATATATTTT. It yields the protein CASSPAESSGNTIYF. Filled out from reference TRBV18 and TRBJ1-3, the complete variable domain reads NAGVMQNPRHLVRRRGQEARLRCSPMKGHSHVYWYRQLPEEGLKFMVYLQKENIIDESGMPKERFSAEFPKEGPSILRIQQVVRGDSAAYFCASSPAESSGNTIYFGEGSWLTVV.

The rearrangement links TRBV10-3 to TRBJ1-1; TRBD1 matches at 7 bases. Germline V gene lookup returns CDR1 ENHRY and CDR2 SYGVKD. V lost 5 bases to trimming and J lost 5 bases; unmatched junction nucleotides: 14. The CDR3 runs 16 residues. The chain's CDR3 is CAISPTTGTDTTEAFF. The CDR3 nucleotides read TGTGCCATCAGTCCTACTACCGGGACAGACACGACTGAAGCTTTCTTT.